Listed below are T cell receptor beta chains from one sample, sequenced in a study of T cell responses to AZD1222 COVID-19 vaccine. The repertoire was sequenced with immunoSEQ multiplex PCR; TCRdb's copy has only in-frame clones and lacks some. This sample has 110,000 to 150,000 clones, with around nine tenths found just once. The input for sequencing was peripheral blood, taken on day 0 of AZD1222 vaccination. Receptors were obtained from an adult in good health. CDR3s include the opening cysteine and the closing phenylalanine or tryptophan. A D gene is named only where the DNA matches it firmly. Only some rows state a clone size, as once, few, many or a class for expanded clones.

j_gene	v_gene	abundance	d_gene	CDR3aa	CDR3nt
TRBJ2-7	TRBV9	.	.	CASSVTGQPGYEQYF	TGTGCCAGCAGCGTAACCGGACAGCCCGGCTACGAGCAGTACTTC
TRBJ2-1	TRBV5-4	.	TRBD1	CASSQGAGSSYNEQFF	TGTGCCAGCAGCCAGGGGGCGGGAAGCTCCTACAATGAGCAGTTCTTC
TRBJ2-7	TRBV6-1	.	.	CASSEVGPAYEQYF	TGTGCCAGCAGTGAAGTAGGGCCTGCCTACGAGCAGTACTTC
TRBJ2-7	TRBV18	.	TRBD1	CASSPGQANEQYF	TGTGCCAGCTCACCCGGACAGGCAAACGAGCAGTACTTC
TRBJ2-3	TRBV28	.	.	CASSHRDTQYF	TGTGCCAGCTCTCATCGGGATACGCAGTATTTT
TRBJ1-1	TRBV29-1	.	.	CSVEGFSTEAFF	TGCAGCGTTGAGGGCTTTTCTACTGAAGCTTTCTTT
TRBJ1-5	TRBV19	.	.	CASSTPGRYNQPQHF	TGTGCCAGTAGCACCCCCGGACGGTACAATCAGCCCCAGCATTTT
TRBJ1-3	TRBV9	.	.	CASSVSDRDTIYF	TGTGCCAGCAGCGTCTCCGATCGGGACACCATATATTTT
TRBJ2-5	TRBV12-2	.	.	CASRFHAGAGGETQYF	TGTGCAAGTCGCTTTCACGCTGGTGCAGGAGGGGAGACCCAGTACTTC
TRBJ1-1	TRBV5-1	.	TRBD1	CASSFGQGATEAFF	TGCGCCAGCAGCTTTGGACAGGGGGCCACTGAAGCTTTCTTT
TRBJ1-3	TRBV4-1	.	.	CASSQDPPFGGSGNTIYF	TGCGCCAGCAGCCAAGATCCCCCATTCGGGGGATCTGGAAACACCATATATTTT
TRBJ2-3	TRBV29-1	.	TRBD1	CSVNPGQGVPDTQYF	TGCAGCGTGAATCCGGGACAGGGAGTCCCAGATACGCAGTATTTT
TRBJ2-1	TRBV3-1/TRBV3-2	.	.	CASSLSSPVKGEQFF	TGTGCCAGCAGCCTTTCTAGCCCGGTTAAGGGTGAGCAGTTCTTC
TRBJ1-1	TRBV21-1	.	.	CASSSGTLRDTEAFF	TGTGCCAGCAGCTCGGGGACCCTCAGGGACACTGAAGCTTTCTTT
TRBJ1-2	TRBV27	.	.	CASSLSSGAPGYGYTF	TGTGCCAGCAGTTTATCCTCCGGGGCCCCAGGCTATGGCTACACCTTC
TRBJ2-7	TRBV27	.	TRBD1	CASSSGPGGEQYF	TGTGCCAGCAGTTCGGGGCCAGGGGGCGAGCAGTACTTC
TRBJ2-6	TRBV11-3	.	.	CASSPGTASSGANVLTF	TGTGCCAGCAGCCCCGGGACGGCGAGCTCTGGGGCCAACGTCCTGACTTTC
TRBJ2-4	TRBV5-6	.	TRBD1	CASSLTGGGVAKNIQYF	TGTGCCAGCAGCCTGACAGGGGGCGGGGTGGCCAAAAACATTCAGTACTTC
TRBJ1-2	TRBV5-1	.	.	CASSFASLDAGYGYTF	TGCGCCAGCAGCTTTGCCTCCCTGGACGCCGGTTATGGCTACACCTTC
TRBJ1-2	TRBV4-1	.	.	CASSQDHMGGYTF	TGCGCCAGCAGCCAAGATCACATGGGTGGCTACACCTTC
TRBJ1-4	TRBV30	.	.	CAWSSKTGLNEKLFF	TGTGCCTGGAGCTCCAAGACAGGTCTTAATGAAAAACTGTTTTTT
TRBJ2-5	TRBV24-1	.	TRBD1	CATSDTTGDQETQYF	TGTGCCACCAGTGATACAACAGGGGATCAAGAGACCCAGTACTTC
TRBJ1-4	TRBV4-1	.	TRBD1	CASSHAKGRAGGLGEKLFF	TGCGCCAGCAGCCACGCCAAAGGGAGGGCAGGGGGATTAGGTGAAAAACTGTTTTTT
TRBJ1-6	TRBV15	.	.	CATSRDGPSGGSPLHF	TGTGCCACCAGCAGAGATGGGCCCTCAGGTGGTTCACCCCTCCACTTT
TRBJ1-1	TRBV2	.	.	CASRAQNTEAFF	TGTGCCAGCAGGGCGCAGAACACTGAAGCTTTCTTT
TRBJ2-7	TRBV19	.	TRBD1	CASSIRGGEGAGYEQYF	TGTGCCAGTAGTATTAGAGGTGGAGAGGGGGCTGGATACGAGCAGTACTTC
TRBJ2-1	TRBV19	once	TRBD2	CASSMGGSGNEQFF	TGTGCCAGTAGCATGGGGGGGTCGGGGAATGAGCAGTTCTTC
TRBJ2-2	TRBV4-1	.	.	CASSPGQEVTNGELFF	TGCGCCAGCAGCCCCGGGCAGGAGGTGACGAACGGGGAGCTGTTTTTT
TRBJ1-1	TRBV30	.	.	CAWMVHGNTEAFF	TGTGCCTGGATGGTTCACGGAAACACTGAAGCTTTCTTT
TRBJ2-2	TRBV9	.	.	CASSARTGANTGELFF	TGTGCCAGCAGCGCACGGACGGGAGCGAACACCGGGGAGCTGTTTTTT
TRBJ1-1	TRBV27	few	.	CASSLSITVAAEAFF	TGTGCCAGCAGTTTATCGATAACGGTTGCCGCTGAAGCTTTCTTT
TRBJ1-6	TRBV28	once	.	CASSLIASPLHF	TGTGCCAGCAGTTTGATTGCTTCACCCCTCCACTTT
TRBJ1-2	TRBV19	.	.	CASTHQGRPTYGYTF	TGTGCCAGTACTCACCAGGGGAGGCCAACCTATGGCTACACCTTC
TRBJ2-3	TRBV11-3	.	.	CASSILDTDTQYF	TGTGCCAGCAGCATCTTAGATACAGATACGCAGTATTTT
TRBJ2-2	TRBV19	.	TRBD2	CASSIGVRLAGVLNTGELFF	TGTGCCAGTAGTATTGGTGTCCGTCTAGCGGGAGTACTGAACACCGGGGAGCTGTTTTTT
TRBJ1-5	TRBV3-1/TRBV3-2	.	.	CASSQDFGNQPQHF	TGTGCCAGCAGCCAAGATTTCGGTAATCAGCCCCAGCATTTT
TRBJ1-3	TRBV14	.	.	CASSQGNTIYF	TGTGCCAGCAGCCAAGGAAACACCATATATTTT
TRBJ1-1	TRBV28	once	.	CASSLYPSGTEAFF	TGTGCCAGCAGTTTATACCCTTCAGGGACTGAAGCTTTCTTT
TRBJ1-1	TRBV5-1	.	.	CASSLGAVGGGTEAFF	TGCGCCAGCAGCTTGGGAGCGGTGGGGGGCGGAACTGAAGCTTTCTTT
TRBJ1-2	TRBV5-1	.	.	CASSFDPSGGYTF	TGCGCCAGCAGCTTCGACCCATCGGGGGGCTACACCTTC
TRBJ1-1	TRBV29-1	.	.	CSVGRVLMNTEAFF	TGCAGCGTGGGACGGGTCTTAATGAACACTGAAGCTTTCTTT
TRBJ2-1	TRBV7-9	once	TRBD2	CASSRRGSGSLNEQFF	TGTGCCAGCAGCCGTCGAGGTAGCGGGTCCCTCAATGAGCAGTTCTTC
TRBJ2-3	TRBV19	.	TRBD2	CASSIGALATDTQYF	TGTGCCAGTAGTATCGGTGCACTAGCGACAGATACGCAGTATTTT
TRBJ2-3	TRBV6-5	once	TRBD2	CASSLLAGWTDTQYF	TGTGCCAGCAGCTTATTAGCGGGATGGACAGATACGCAGTATTTT
TRBJ2-7	TRBV30	.	.	CASGASVYRSVQQYF	TGTGCTTCGGGCGCTTCGGTTTACCGGTCCGTCCAGCAGTACTTC
TRBJ1-5	TRBV19	.	.	CASSISVNQPQHF	TGTGCCAGTAGTATTTCGGTAAATCAGCCCCAGCATTTT
TRBJ2-3	TRBV18	.	.	CASSPAAQAGDTQYF	TGTGCCAGCTCTCCCGCGGCCCAAGCAGGGGATACGCAGTATTTT
TRBJ1-6	TRBV5-4	.	.	CASSGASGKHNSPLHF	TGTGCCAGCAGCGGGGCGTCGGGGAAACATAATTCACCCCTCCACTTT
TRBJ2-7	TRBV5-1	.	.	CASSLDRSSYEQYF	TGCGCCAGCAGCCTTGACAGGAGCTCCTACGAGCAGTACTTC
TRBJ1-2	TRBV28	.	.	CASSLVASLSYGYTF	TGTGCCAGCAGTTTAGTAGCCAGCCTTAGCTATGGCTACACCTTC
TRBJ1-3	TRBV9	.	.	CASSVGSGAGNTIYF	TGTGCCAGCAGCGTAGGGTCCGGGGCTGGAAACACCATATATTTT
TRBJ1-5	TRBV7-8	.	.	CASSLGRALALHQPQHF	TGTGCCAGCAGCTTAGGGAGGGCTTTAGCCCTCCATCAGCCCCAGCATTTT
TRBJ2-1	TRBV9	.	TRBD2	CASSVALAANNEQFF	TGTGCCAGCAGCGTAGCCCTAGCGGCAAACAATGAGCAGTTCTTC
TRBJ1-3	TRBV5-8	.	.	CASSSQGGNTIYF	TGTGCCAGCAGCTCACAGGGAGGAAACACCATATATTTT
TRBJ1-4	TRBV27	.	.	CASSFLGPTNEKLFF	TGTGCCAGCAGTTTCTTGGGGCCGACTAATGAAAAACTGTTTTTT
TRBJ1-5	TRBV28	.	.	CASSPPWIGRQPQHF	TGTGCCAGCAGTCCCCCGTGGATTGGGAGGCAGCCCCAGCATTTT
TRBJ2-6	TRBV14	.	.	CASSQRRYSGANVLTF	TGTGCCAGCAGCCAGAGACGGTACTCTGGGGCCAACGTCCTGACTTTC
TRBJ2-1	TRBV27	.	.	CASSLRQGGYNEQFF	TGTGCCAGCAGTTTAAGGCAGGGGGGCTACAATGAGCAGTTCTTC
TRBJ1-2	TRBV27	.	TRBD1	CASSPGQSPYGYTF	TGTGCCAGCAGTCCGGGACAGAGTCCCTATGGCTACACCTTC
TRBJ1-5	TRBV5-1	.	.	CASSLAGQYNQPQHF	TGCGCCAGCAGCTTGGCTGGACAGTACAATCAGCCCCAGCATTTT